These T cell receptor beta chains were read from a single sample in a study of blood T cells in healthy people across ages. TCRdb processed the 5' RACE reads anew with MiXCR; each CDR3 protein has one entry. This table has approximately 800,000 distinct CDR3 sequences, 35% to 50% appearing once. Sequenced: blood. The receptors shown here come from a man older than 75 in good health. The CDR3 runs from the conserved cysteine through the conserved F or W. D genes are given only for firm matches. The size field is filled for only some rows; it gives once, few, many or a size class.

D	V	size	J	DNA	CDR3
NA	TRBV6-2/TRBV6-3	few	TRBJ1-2	TGTGCCAGCAGTTACCCGGTAGATGGTGGCTACACCTTC	CASSYPVDGGYTF
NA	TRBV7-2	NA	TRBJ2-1	TGTGCCAGCAGCTTCCCAACGGGAGTTTACAATGAGCAGTTCTTC	CASSFPTGVYNEQFF
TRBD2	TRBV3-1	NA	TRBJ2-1	TGTGCCAGCAGCCAACAGAGCGGGAGAGGGTCCTACAATGAGCAGTTCTTC	CASSQQSGRGSYNEQFF
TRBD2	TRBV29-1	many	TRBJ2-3	TGCAGCGTAGCGACTAGCGGGGAGGATACGCAGTATTTT	CSVATSGEDTQYF
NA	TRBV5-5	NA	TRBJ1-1	TGTGCCAGCAGCTTGGGGGTAGGAAACACTGAAGCTTTCTTT	CASSLGVGNTEAFF
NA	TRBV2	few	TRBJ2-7	TGTGCCAGCAGTGAAGGCCCCCTTGGACAGCTCTCCTACGAGCAGTACTTC	CASSEGPLGQLSYEQYF
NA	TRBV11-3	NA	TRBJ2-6	TGTGCCAGCGCCCACTCCCTCGGGGCCAACGTCCTGACTTTC	CASAHSLGANVLTF
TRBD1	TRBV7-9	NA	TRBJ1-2	TGTGCCAGCAGCTTAGCGGGACAGGGGGCGAGTCAATACTATGGCTACACCTTC	CASSLAGQGASQYYGYTF
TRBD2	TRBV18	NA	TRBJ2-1	TGTGCCAGCTCACCACCGTACGCGGGAGGGAATGAGCAGTTCTTC	CASSPPYAGGNEQFF
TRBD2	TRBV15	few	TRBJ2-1	TGTGCCACCAGCAGAGGACTAGCGGGAGGCTGGGATGAGCAGTTCTTC	CATSRGLAGGWDEQFF
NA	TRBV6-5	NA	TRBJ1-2	TGTGCCAGCAGCCAAGGCGGGCTGCCCTATGGCTACACCTTC	CASSQGGLPYGYTF
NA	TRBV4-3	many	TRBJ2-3	TGCGCCAGCAGCCAAGATCTTACGGTGGGACCCGGCACAGATACGCAGTATTTT	CASSQDLTVGPGTDTQYF
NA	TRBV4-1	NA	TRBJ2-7	TGCGCCAGCAGCCAAGAAGGACATCCTTACGAGCAGTACTTC	CASSQEGHPYEQYF
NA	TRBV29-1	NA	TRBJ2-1	TGCAGCGTTGAAAGAGAGGGAGAGCAGTTCTTC	CSVEREGEQFF
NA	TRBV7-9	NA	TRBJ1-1	TGTGCCGGCAGCCCCGACCTGGGGAGAGGCACTGAAGCTTTCTTT	CAGSPDLGRGTEAFF
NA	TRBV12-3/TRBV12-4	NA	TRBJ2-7	TGTGCCAGCACAAGTCCGGGACATTATTACGAGCAGTACTTC	CASTSPGHYYEQYF
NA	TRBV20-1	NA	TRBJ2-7	TGCAGTGCTAGAGTAGGGTCCGGCTACGAGCAGTACTTC	CSARVGSGYEQYF
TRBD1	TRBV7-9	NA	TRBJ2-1	TGTGCCAGCAGCCCGAGAGCCGGGACAGCCCTCAATGAGCAGTTCTTC	CASSPRAGTALNEQFF
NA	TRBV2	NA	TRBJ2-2	TGTGCCACCACCGAGGGCCTTTTGAACACCGGGGAGCTGTTTTTT	CATTEGLLNTGELFF
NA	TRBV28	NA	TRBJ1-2	TGTGCCAGCAGTGCGCGGACCTACTATGGCTACACCTTC	CASSARTYYGYTF
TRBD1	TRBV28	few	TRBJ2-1	TGTGCCAGCAGGGGGGCCGGACAGGGGACAAGTGAGCAGTTCTTC	CASRGAGQGTSEQFF
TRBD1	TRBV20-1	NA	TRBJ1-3	TGCAGTGCTAGACCAGGGGGCACTGGAAACACCATATATTTT	CSARPGGTGNTIYF
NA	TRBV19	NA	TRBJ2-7	TGTGCCAGTAGTATGGGTCAGGGAAACGAGCAGTACTTC	CASSMGQGNEQYF
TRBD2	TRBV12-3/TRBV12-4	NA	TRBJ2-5	TGTGCCAGCAGTGACCCCGGGACTAGCGGGAAAAATGAGCAGTACTTC	CASSDPGTSGKNEQYF
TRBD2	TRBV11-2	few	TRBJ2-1	TGTGCCAGTCGGACTAGCGGGAGGACTGAGCAGTTCTTC	CASRTSGRTEQFF
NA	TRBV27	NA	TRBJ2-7	TGTGCCAGCAGTTTAAGTACGGCCTACGAGCAGTACTTC	CASSLSTAYEQYF
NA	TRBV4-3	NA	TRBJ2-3	TGCGCCAGCAGCCAAGGAGAAGGGATCACAGATACGCAGTATTTT	CASSQGEGITDTQYF
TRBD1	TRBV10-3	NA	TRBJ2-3	TGTGCCATTCAGGGGGCTAGCACAGATACACAGTATTTT	CAIQGASTDTQYF
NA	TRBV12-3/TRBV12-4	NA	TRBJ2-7	TGTGCCAGCAGTTCCGGACTGACCTGCGAGCAGTACTTC	CASSSGLTCEQYF